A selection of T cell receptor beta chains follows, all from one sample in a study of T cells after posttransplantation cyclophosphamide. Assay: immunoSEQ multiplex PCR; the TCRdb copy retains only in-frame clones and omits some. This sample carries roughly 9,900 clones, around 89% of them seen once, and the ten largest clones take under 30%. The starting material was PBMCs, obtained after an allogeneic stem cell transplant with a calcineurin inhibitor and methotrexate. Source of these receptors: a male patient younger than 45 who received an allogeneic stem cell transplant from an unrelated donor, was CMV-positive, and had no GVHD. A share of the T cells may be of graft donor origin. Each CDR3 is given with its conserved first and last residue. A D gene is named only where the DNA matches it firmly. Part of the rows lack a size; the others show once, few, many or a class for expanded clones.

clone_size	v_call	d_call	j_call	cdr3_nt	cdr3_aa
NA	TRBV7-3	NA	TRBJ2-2	TGTGCCAGCAGCTCCGGGTCCGGGTGGGAGCTGTTTTTT	CASSSGSGWELFF
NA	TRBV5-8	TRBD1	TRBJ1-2	TGTGCCAGCAGCTTGGAGGGGACAGGGGGGATGTATGGCTACACCTTC	CASSLEGTGGMYGYTF
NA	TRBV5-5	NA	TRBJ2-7	TGTGCCAGCAGCTTGGCCTACAGGGCAAACGAGCAGTACTTC	CASSLAYRANEQYF
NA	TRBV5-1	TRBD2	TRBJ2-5	TGCGCCAGCAGCCTCGGGACTACCCAAGAGACCCAGTACTTC	CASSLGTTQETQYF
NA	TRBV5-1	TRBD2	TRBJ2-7	TGCGCCAGCAGCTGGACTAGCGGGGCTTACGAGCAGTACTTC	CASSWTSGAYEQYF
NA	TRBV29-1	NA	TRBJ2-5	TGCAGCGGTACCCCGGCGTGGGCCTCGGAGACCCAGTACTTC	CSGTPAWASETQYF
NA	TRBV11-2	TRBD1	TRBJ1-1	TGTGCCAGCAGCCTTCGACCGGGACAGGGAAACACTGAAGCTTTCTTT	CASSLRPGQGNTEAFF
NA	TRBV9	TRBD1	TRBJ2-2	TGTGCCAGCAGCGCCCGGACAGGAAACACCGGGGAGCTGTTTTTT	CASSARTGNTGELFF
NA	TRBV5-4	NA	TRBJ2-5	TGTGCCAGCAGCTTCGCGGCAGGGTGGCAAGAGACCCAGTACTTC	CASSFAAGWQETQYF
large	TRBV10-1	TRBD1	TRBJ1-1	TGCGCCAGCAGGGACAGGTCCCTCGATCGTGAAGCTTTCTTT	CASRDRSLDREAFF
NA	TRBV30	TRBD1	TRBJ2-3	TGTGCCTGGAGTCCCGGGACCCAGGGGGCAGATACGCAGTATTTT	CAWSPGTQGADTQYF
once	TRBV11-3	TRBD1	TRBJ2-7	TGTGCCAGCTTAAACCCAGGGGGCGAGCAGTACTTC	CASLNPGGEQYF
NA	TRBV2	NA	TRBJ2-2	TGTGCCAGCAAAATCGGAGCGAACACCGGGGAGCTGTTTTTT	CASKIGANTGELFF
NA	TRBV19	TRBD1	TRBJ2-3	TGTGCCAGTAGTATAGGGAGGACAGGCCTCACAGATACGCAGTATTTT	CASSIGRTGLTDTQYF
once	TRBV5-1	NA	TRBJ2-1	TGCGCCAGCAGCTTGGGAGGGAGTGGTCCCTACAATGAGCAGTTCTTC	CASSLGGSGPYNEQFF
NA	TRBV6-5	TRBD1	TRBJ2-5	TGTGCCAGCACCCAAGGGGGCGGCCAGTACTTC	CASTQGGGQYF
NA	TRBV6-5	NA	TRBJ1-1	TGTGCCAGCACCCACACCGGTGGGGCGACTGAAGCTTTCTTT	CASTHTGGATEAFF
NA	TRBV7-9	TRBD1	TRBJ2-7	TGTGCCAGCAGCTTGCTTACTGACAGGGCTTCCTACGAGCAGTACTTC	CASSLLTDRASYEQYF
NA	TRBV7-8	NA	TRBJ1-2	TGTGCCAGCAGCGCCTCGGCGACAGGAGGCTATGGCTACACCTTC	CASSASATGGYGYTF
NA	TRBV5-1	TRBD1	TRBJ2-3	TGCGCCAGCAGTCATGGGGGGACAGGGATCACAGATACGCAGTATTTT	CASSHGGTGITDTQYF
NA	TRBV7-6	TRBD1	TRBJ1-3	TGTGCCAGCAGCTTACCCGGGACAGGGGAGGCTTGGTGGGATTTT	CASSLPGTGEAWWDF
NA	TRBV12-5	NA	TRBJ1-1	TGTGCTAGTGGTTTGGTTGTGGTTATAAGCAGGGAAGCTTTCTTT	CASGLVVVISREAFF
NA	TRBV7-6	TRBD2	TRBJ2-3	TGTGCCAGCAGCCCCTGGACTAGCGGGAGGTTGGAGGCAGATACGCAGTATTTT	CASSPWTSGRLEADTQYF
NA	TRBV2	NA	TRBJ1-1	TGTGCCAGCAGTGATGGGGCGCTTGGGTGGGCTTTCTTT	CASSDGALGWAFF
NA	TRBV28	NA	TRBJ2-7	TGTGCCAGCAGTTTGACAAGGGGATCCTACGAGCAGTACTTC	CASSLTRGSYEQYF
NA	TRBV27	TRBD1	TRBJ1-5	TGTGCCAGCAGTATAAACAGGGGGGGGCATCAGCCCCAGCATTTT	CASSINRGGHQPQHF
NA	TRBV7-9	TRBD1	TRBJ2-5	TGTGCCAGCAGCCCGACAGGGGAAGAGACCCAGTACTTC	CASSPTGEETQYF
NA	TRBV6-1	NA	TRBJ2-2	TGTGCCAGCAGTGAAATGGGCCATGGCACCGGGGAGCTGTTTTTT	CASSEMGHGTGELFF
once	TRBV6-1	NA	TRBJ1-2	TGTGCCAGCAGGGATGAGGGGGTAGGGTATGGCTACACCTTC	CASRDEGVGYGYTF
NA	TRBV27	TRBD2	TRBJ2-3	TGTGCCAGCAGTTTAGGGCTAGCGGGAGTGAGGACAGATACGCAGTATTTT	CASSLGLAGVRTDTQYF
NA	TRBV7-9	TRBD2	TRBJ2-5	TGTGCCAGCAGCTCCAGACTAGCGGGGGGAGAAGAGACCCAGTACTTC	CASSSRLAGGEETQYF
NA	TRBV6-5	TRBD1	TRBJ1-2	TGTGCCAGCAGTTTGACAGGGGCGAACTATGGCTACACCTTC	CASSLTGANYGYTF
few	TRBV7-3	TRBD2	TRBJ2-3	TGTGCCAGCAAGAGGACTAGCGGCACAGATACGCAGTATTTT	CASKRTSGTDTQYF
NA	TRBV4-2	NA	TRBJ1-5	TGTGCCAGCAGCCAACGGGAGGGGGGGGCTGCTCAGCCCCAGCATTTT	CASSQREGGAAQPQHF
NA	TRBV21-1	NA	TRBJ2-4	TGTGCCAGCAGCAAAGGTGGCACCACTAAAGGCAAAAACATTCAGTACTTC	CASSKGGTTKGKNIQYF
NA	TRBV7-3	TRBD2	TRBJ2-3	TGTGCCAGCAGCTCCGGACTAGCGACAGATACGCAGTATTTT	CASSSGLATDTQYF
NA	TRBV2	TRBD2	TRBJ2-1	TGTGCCAGCAGTAAGATAGCGGGAGGGCCTGGGGAGCAGTTCTTC	CASSKIAGGPGEQFF
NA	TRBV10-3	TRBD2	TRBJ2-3	TGTGCCATCAGTGGATCTAGCGGGAGGACAGATACGCAGTATTTT	CAISGSSGRTDTQYF
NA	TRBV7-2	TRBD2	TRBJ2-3	TGTGCCAGCAGCTTTGGCGGGAGGATAACAGATACGCAGTATTTT	CASSFGGRITDTQYF
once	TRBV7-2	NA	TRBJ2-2	TGTGCCAGCAGCGCACGGTCCGCCGGGGAGCTGTTTTTT	CASSARSAGELFF
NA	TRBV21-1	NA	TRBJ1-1	TGTGCCAGCAGCAAAGGGGACAGGAGATTGACTGAAGCTTTCTTT	CASSKGDRRLTEAFF
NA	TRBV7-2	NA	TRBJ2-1	TGTGCCAGCAGCCCCCTAGATGAGCAGTTCTTC	CASSPLDEQFF
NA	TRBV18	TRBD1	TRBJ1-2	TGTGCCAGCTCACCACCGTCGAACAGGGGAAACTATGGCTACGCCTTC	CASSPPSNRGNYGYAF
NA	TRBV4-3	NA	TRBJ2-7	TGCGCCAGCAGCCAAGGGAGGGACCCCGCCTACGAGCAGTACTTC	CASSQGRDPAYEQYF
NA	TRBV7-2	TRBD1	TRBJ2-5	TGTGCCAGCAGCTCGGGACAGGGTACCCACCAAGAGACCCAGTACTTC	CASSSGQGTHQETQYF
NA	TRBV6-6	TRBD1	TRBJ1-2	TGTGCCAGCAGGACAGGGAGTGGCTACACCTTC	CASRTGSGYTF
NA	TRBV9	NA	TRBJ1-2	TGTGCCAGCAGCGTACAGGGTCATTTACACTATGGCTACACCTTC	CASSVQGHLHYGYTF